The 3 T cell receptor beta chains below come from one sample, sequenced in a study of regulatory T cells in long-lasting Graves disease. Regarding time point: persistent/refractory GD, antithyroid drugs over 5 years with positive TRAb. Extracted RNA from PBMCs served as the source of the TCR library. Relying on iRepertoire HTBI primers and Arm-PCR of CDR3 regions, the team built TCR beta libraries. TCRdb reanalysed the multiplex PCR reads using MiXCR and keeps one entry per CDR3 protein. The table records about 470,000 distinct CDR3 sequences, about 22% of them present only once. The input for sequencing was peripheral blood mononuclear cells (PBMCs), taken when the disease was refractory, from a patient treated with antithyroid drugs. All receptors derive from a female donor with Graves disease.

V usage is TRBV29-1 and J usage is TRBJ1-1; 9 positions agree with TRBD1. Germline trimming cut 6 bases from V and 10 bases from J; bases unmatched to any gene: 9. The CDR3 consists of 12 residues. CDR1 SQVTM and CDR2 ANQGSEA come from the germline V gene. The CDR3 reads CSVPQQGAAAFF. The CDR3 DNA is TGCAGCGTCCCCCAACAGGGGGCCGCAGCTTTCTTT. The whole variable domain, filled in from reference TRBV29-1 and TRBJ1-1, reads SAVISQKPSRDICQRGTSLTIQCQVDSQVTMMFWYRQQPGQSLTLIATANQGSEATYESGFVIDKFPISRPNLTFSTLTVSNMSPEDSSIYLCSVPQQGAAAFFGQGTRLTVV.

This clonotype was observed a handful of times. The chain uses TRBV7-2 and TRBJ2-2; 8 nucleotides align to TRBD1. CDR3 length equals 18 residues. The ends lost 3 bases at V and 4 bases at J; junction bases unmatched: 13. CDR1 SGHTA and CDR2 FQGNSA come from the germline V gene. DNA of the CDR3: TGTGCCAGCAGCTTCCGCCCATCAGGGGGCGCGGGCACCGGGGAGCTGTTTTTT. This encodes CASSFRPSGGAGTGELFF.

The sample holds a few counts of this clonotype. The chain has TRBV30 and TRBJ1-1; D gene ambiguous. This CDR3 spans 11 amino acids. The germline V gene has CDR1 GTSNPN and CDR2 SVGIG (reference sequence). V lost 8 bases, J lost 5 bases, and 12 bases lay in between. The CDR3 sequence: CAAGSGTEAFF. CDR3 in DNA: TGTGCCGCCGGGAGCGGGACTGAAGCTTTCTTT. The variable domain in full, completed from reference TRBV30 and TRBJ1-1, reads SQTIHQWPATLVQPVGSPLSLECTVEGTSNPNLYWYRQAAGRGLQLLFYSVGIGQISSEVPQNLSASRPQDRQFILSSKKLLLSDSGFYLCAAGSGTEAFFGQGTRLTVV.